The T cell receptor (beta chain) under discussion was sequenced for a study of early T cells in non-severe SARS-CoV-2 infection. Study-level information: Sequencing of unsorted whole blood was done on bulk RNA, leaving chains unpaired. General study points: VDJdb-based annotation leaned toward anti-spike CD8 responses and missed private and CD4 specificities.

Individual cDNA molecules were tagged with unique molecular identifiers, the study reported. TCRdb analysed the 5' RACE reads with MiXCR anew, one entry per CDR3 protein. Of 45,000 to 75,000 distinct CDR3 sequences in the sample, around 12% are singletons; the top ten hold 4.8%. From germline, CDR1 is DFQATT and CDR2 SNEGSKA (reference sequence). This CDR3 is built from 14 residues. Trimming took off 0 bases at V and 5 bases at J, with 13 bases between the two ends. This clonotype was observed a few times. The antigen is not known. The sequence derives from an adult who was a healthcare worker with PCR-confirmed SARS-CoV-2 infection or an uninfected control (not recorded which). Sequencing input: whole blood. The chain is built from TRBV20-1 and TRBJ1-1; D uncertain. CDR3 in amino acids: CSAREWKVGTEAFF. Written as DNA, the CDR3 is TGCAGTGCTAGAGAGTGGAAGGTGGGGACTGAAGCTTTCTTT.